The clone carrying this T cell receptor beta chain was found a few times. The data were obtained in a study of blood T cells in healthy people across ages. A sample-barcoded 5' primer and a J-beta primer mix were used in a second PCR of about 7 to 12 cycles. Using its own MiXCR run on the 5' RACE reads, TCRdb lists one record per CDR3 protein. The table includes hundreds of thousands of distinct CDR3 sequences, about 36% detected once. The CDR3 contains 13 residues. In germline, CDR1 is MNHEY, CDR2 SMNVEV (reference sequence). V was clipped by 6 bases and J by 7 bases; unmatched bases: 6. The sequencing sample was made of blood. The chain carries TRBV27 and TRBJ1-2; 9 nucleotides agree with TRBD1. The sequence was obtained from a man aged 18 to 35 in good health. CDR3 residues: CASRPTGGGGYTF. The CDR3 nucleotides read TGTGCCAGCAGGCCGACAGGGGGGGGTGGCTACACCTTC.